What follows are 14 T cell receptor beta chains derived from one specimen sequenced in a study of read filtering for tumor transcriptome and immune sequencing. This library used 300 to 450 ng RNA and molecular barcoded adaptors spanning alpha/delta and beta/gamma chains. TCRdb re-called the reads with MiXCR, one entry per CDR3 protein. The sample consists of tens of thousands of distinct CDR3 sequences, roughly 20% of them appearing once. The sample consisted of a population of CD138-negative cells sorted from bone marrow. These receptors all stem from a donor aged 40 or older with multiple myeloma.

Worth noting for this clonotype: Since a much larger clone is just one base distant, this may be a read error. DNA of the CDR3: TGTGCCAGCAGTTTAGTTTCGACAGCAAGCACAGGTACGCAGTATTTT. Protein product: CASSLVSTASTGTQYF. V gene TRBV12-3 or TRBV12-4 combines with J gene TRBJ2-3; D perhaps matches TRBD1 (5 bases). The CDR3 sequence is 16 residues long.

This clonotype was recorded a few times. The chain employs TRBV29-1 and TRBJ2-3; 10 positions match TRBD1. The CDR3 is made up of 15 amino acids. The germline gives CDR1 SQVTM, CDR2 ANQGSEA. Trimming took 6 bases from V and 3 from J; bases not matched to a gene: 9. The CDR3 spells CSVDDRGLGTDTQYF. The CDR3 DNA sequence: TGCAGCGTAGATGACAGGGGGCTGGGGACAGATACGCAGTATTTT.

The chain links TRBV6-5 to TRBJ1-1, with D maybe TRBD1 (5 bases). There are 16 residues in the CDR3. With 4 bases removed from V and 0 bases from J, the gap between germline ends came to 15 bases. CDR1 MNHEY and CDR2 SVGAGI come from the germline V gene. The CDR3 DNA reads TGTGCCAGCAGTTTTTCGGGGGTGTGGATGAACACTGAAGCTTTCTTT. It yields the protein CASSFSGVWMNTEAFF.

In its sample, this clonotype was seen many times. CDR3 residues: CASSSGQGKFF. As DNA, the CDR3 is TGTGCCAGCAGCTCTGGACAGGGCAAGTTCTTC. The chain is built from TRBV7-3 and TRBJ2-1; 8 bases fit TRBD1. Germline-derived CDR1 and CDR2 are SGHTA and FQGTGA. With 4 bases clipped from V and 14 bases from J, the junction kept 4 bases outside the gene matches. This CDR3 has 11 amino acids. The full variable domain, its missing parts supplied by reference TRBV7-3 and TRBJ2-1, is GAGVSQTPSNKVTEKGKYVELRCDPISGHTALYWYRQSLGQGPEFLIYFQGTGAADDSGLPNDRFFAVRPEGSVSTLKIQRTERGDSAVYLCASSSGQGKFFGPGTRLTVL.

This clonotype was counted ten times or more. J is TRBJ2-5 and V is TRBV29-1; D gene uncertain. The CDR3 spans 14 residues. V lost 0 bases to trimming and J lost 5 bases, with 13 bases between them. The germline CDR1 and CDR2 sequences are SQVTM and ANQGSEA. The CDR3 DNA is TGCAGCGTTGAAGATATTTCTTTGGGGGAGACCCAGTACTTC. Its protein product is CSVEDISLGETQYF.

This clonotype appeared many times. The V gene is TRBV9, the J gene TRBJ1-1, with D uncertain. This CDR3 contains 12 residues. The germline V gene encodes CDR1 SGDLS and CDR2 YYNGEE. V lost 3 bases to trimming and J lost 8 bases, with 11 bases between them. The CDR3 region has the DNA TGTGCCAGCAGCGGCCCCGCGAGGGAAGCTTTCTTT. Amino acid sequence: CASSGPAREAFF. Variable domain in full (rest from reference TRBV9 and TRBJ1-1): DSGVTQTPKHLITATGQRVTLRCSPRSGDLSVYWYQQSLDQGLQFLIQYYNGEERAKGNILERFSAQQFPDLHSELNLSSLELGDSALYFCASSGPAREAFFGQGTRLTVV.

This clonotype has at least ten counts. The chain recombines TRBV5-1 with TRBJ1-1; 9 positions agree with TRBD1. The germline V gene encodes CDR1 SGHRS and CDR2 YFSETQ. This CDR3 region has 14 residues. The J segment lost 1 base and the V segment lost 3 bases, leaving 1 base of the junction unmatched. The CDR3 nucleotides are TGCGCCAGCAGCTGGGGACAGGGGAACACTGAAGCTTTCTTT. Its protein product is CASSWGQGNTEAFF.

This clonotype was picked up many times. V and J are TRBV7-9 and TRBJ2-3; TRBD2 aligns across 7 bases. This CDR3 comprises 18 residues. Germline loops: CDR1 SEHNR, CDR2 FQNEAQ (reference sequence). Trimming cost V 2 bases and J 3 bases; bases outside gene matches: 14. CDR3 nucleotide sequence: TGTGCCAGCAGCTTACTGGGTTCTAGCGGAACCAGGACAGATACGCAGTATTTT. It is translated as CASSLLGSSGTRTDTQYF.

As to this clonotype: One end of the junction fails to match germline, which may point to a read error. V is TRBV28 and J is TRBJ2-7; 10 bases line up with TRBD1. This CDR3 spans 14 amino acids. The germline gives CDR1 MDHEN, CDR2 SYDVKM. The CDR3 DNA is TGTGACAGCAGCTGGGGACAGGGGTACTACGAGCAGTACTTC. It codes for CDSSWGQGYYEQYF.

This clonotype showed up just a few times. This sequence joins TRBV28 and TRBJ2-1, with 9 nucleotides matching TRBD2. The J segment lost 3 bases and the V segment lost 7 bases, leaving 7 bases of the junction unmatched. CDR3 length: 15 residues. Per the germline V gene, CDR1 is MDHEN and CDR2 is SYDVKM. The CDR3: CASKGTSHFYNEQFF. Written as DNA, the CDR3 is TGTGCCAGCAAGGGGACTAGCCATTTCTACAATGAGCAGTTCTTC.

About this clonotype itself: A far larger clone differs by one base, so this is likely a read error. The chain links TRBV7-9 to TRBJ2-1, with a weak D call TRBD1 (7 bases). From germline, CDR1 is SEHNR and CDR2 FQNEAQ (reference sequence). There are 15 residues in the CDR3. The CDR3 reads CAGSLVGGGEVEQFF. CDR3 DNA sequence: TGTGCCGGCAGCTTAGTTGGAGGGGGCGAAGTTGAGCAGTTCTTC.

In this sample, this clonotype turned up many times. The chain has TRBV20-1 and TRBJ2-3, with 10 bases identical to TRBD2. The V and J ends lost 7 bases and 4 bases, in that order; junction bases with no gene match: 17. CDR3 length: 17 residues. Germline CDR1 and CDR2: DFQATT and SNEGSKA (reference sequence). As DNA, the CDR3 is TGCAGTGAGGGAGGGGGAGCGGGGGGGGGGGGAGCAGATACGCAGTATTTT. Translated, it gives CSEGGGAGGGGADTQYF.

This clonotype was detected ten times or more. In DNA, the CDR3 is TGTGCCAGCAGTGCAGGAAGGTTGGAGACCCAGTACTTC. Protein sequence: CASSAGRLETQYF. The rearrangement links TRBV12-3 or TRBV12-4 to TRBJ2-5, with D unclear. V shed 5 bases and J shed 5 bases, with 12 bases lying between them. The CDR3 is 13 amino acids.

A note on this clonotype: Being one base from a much bigger clone, this may be a read error. The chain links TRBV20-1 to TRBJ1-1; 9 nucleotides line up with TRBD1. The V gene's germline CDR1 is DFQATT and CDR2 SNEGSKA (reference sequence). This CDR3 is built from 13 residues. The CDR3 nucleotides are TGCAGTGCTGGGACAGGGAGGGGAACTGAAGTTTTCTTT. Translation: CSAGTGRGTEVFF.